Below, 17 T cell receptor beta chains from the same sample are listed, as sequenced in a study of blood T cells in healthy people across ages. A sample-barcoded 5' primer and a J-beta primer mix were used in a second PCR of roughly 6 to 11 cycles. TCRdb ran MiXCR on the 5' RACE reads and lists one entry per CDR3 protein. The sample carries 1.5 million to 2 million distinct CDR3 sequences, around 50% recorded once. Sequenced input: blood. The receptors shown here come from a woman between 40 and 50 years old in good health.

This clonotype was counted a few times. The chain is built from TRBV4-3 and TRBJ2-1; TRBD1 is a possible D gene (5 bases). Per the germline V gene, CDR1 is LGHNA and CDR2 is YSLEER. Trimming pared 0 bases from V and 10 bases from J, leaving 10 bases between. The CDR3 has 13 residues. The CDR3 nucleotides read TGCGCCAGCAGCCAAGATTACAGGACAGAGCAGTTCTTC. As protein: CASSQDYRTEQFF.

This clonotype was counted many times. At one of its ends the junction is not consistent with the germline gene, which may arise from a read error. V usage is TRBV7-9 and J usage is TRBJ2-7; D unclear. The CDR3 is 12 residues long. The germline V gene has CDR1 SEHNR and CDR2 FQNEAQ (reference sequence). The CDR3, as DNA: TGCGCCAGCAGCTTGAGTCTGGGGGAGCAGTACTTC. The encoded protein is CASSLSLGEQYF. Looking up the rest from reference TRBV7-9 and TRBJ2-7 gives the full variable domain: DTGVSQNPRHKITKRGQNVTFRCDPISEHNRLYWYRQTLGQGPEFLTYFQNEAQLEKSRLLSDRFSAERPKGSFSTLEIQRTEQGDSAMYLCASSLSLGEQYFGPGTRLTVT.

J is TRBJ2-4 and V is TRBV6-1; weak D call: TRBD1 (5 bases). The J call is in doubt because the DNA end fits TRBJ2-7 better. Germline V CDR1 and CDR2: MNHNS, SASEGT. CDR3 length equals 13 residues. In nucleotides, the CDR3 is TGTGCCAGCAGACTAAGCAGGGAAGGCGAGCAGTACTTC. Its translation: CASRLSREGEQYF.

The V and J genes are TRBV12-3 or TRBV12-4 and TRBJ2-5; 8 bases fit TRBD1. The CDR3 runs to 15 residues. V was pared by 7 bases and J by 1 base, with 8 bases of the junction left unmatched. DNA for the CDR3: TGTGCCAGCACCTGGACAGGGACGCCCCAAGAGACCCAGTACTTC. This encodes CASTWTGTPQETQYF.

In DNA, the CDR3 is TGCAGTGCTACTAGGGTAGGAGAGCAGTTCTTC. Amino acids: CSATRVGEQFF. The chain is built from TRBV20-1 and TRBJ2-1; no clear D gene. The length of the CDR3 is 11 residues. CDR1 is DFQATT and CDR2 is SNEGSKA in the germline V gene (reference sequence). V was shortened by 4 bases and J by 10 bases, with 11 bases between the two germline ends.

This clonotype turned up a few times. The rearrangement uses TRBV20-1 and TRBJ1-6; no clear D. CDR1 DFQATT and CDR2 SNEGSKA come from the germline V gene (reference sequence). This CDR3 is built from 12 residues. The germline V and J ends were trimmed by 5 bases and 9 bases, with 11 bases remaining between them. Written as DNA, the CDR3 is TGCAGTGCTGGAGTCTTGACTTCACCCCTCCACTTT. Its translation: CSAGVLTSPLHF.

This clonotype has more than one count but fewer than ten. The rearrangement uses TRBV7-2 and TRBJ2-5, with a possible D match to TRBD1 (5 bases). The V gene lost 4 bases and the J gene lost 5 bases, with 14 bases spanning the gap. This CDR3 comprises 14 residues. The germline V gene encodes CDR1 SGHTA and CDR2 FQGNSA. The chain's CDR3 is CASSSSGFRETQYF. CDR3 DNA sequence: TGTGCCAGCAGCTCTTCAGGGTTTAGGGAGACCCAGTACTTC.

This chain connects TRBV29-1 to TRBJ2-3; D might be TRBD1 (6 bases). This CDR3 has 13 amino acids. Per the germline V gene, CDR1 is SQVTM and CDR2 is ANQGSEA. Deletions cut 4 bases from V and 2 bases from J, with 10 bases between. CDR3 amino acids: CSVVTGYTDTQYF. DNA of the CDR3: TGCAGCGTTGTAACAGGGTACACAGATACGCAGTATTTT.

The chain employs TRBV10-3 and TRBJ1-1, with TRBD1 identical over 8 bases. V lost 2 bases and J lost 5; bases outside the gene matches: 7. The CDR3 extends over 15 amino acids. Germline CDR1 is ENHRY and CDR2 is SYGVKD. The CDR3 region is CAISENQGAGTEAFF. In DNA, the CDR3 is TGTGCCATCAGTGAGAACCAGGGGGCAGGGACTGAAGCTTTCTTT.

The chain couples TRBV5-6 to TRBJ2-1, with D perhaps matching TRBD2 (5 bases). The J call is uncertain, as TRBJ2-7 better fits the DNA end. This CDR3 is 16 amino acids long. Germline lookup yields CDR1 SGHDT and CDR2 YYEEEE. CDR3 in amino acids: CASSLSGSGSYNEQYF. Here the CDR3 DNA reads TGTGCCAGCAGCTTGTCTGGCAGCGGCTCCTACAATGAGCAGTACTTC.

Only a few counts were recorded for this clonotype. The rearrangement joins TRBV20-1 to TRBJ1-5; 7 bases fit TRBD1. The germline CDR1 and CDR2 sequences are DFQATT and SNEGSKA (reference sequence). This CDR3 has 14 amino acids. The V segment lost 4 bases and the J segment 4 bases; nucleotides outside the gene matches: 7. The CDR3 bases are TGCAGTGCTATATCCGGACAGGTGAATCAGCCCCAGCATTTT. This translates into CSAISGQVNQPQHF.

For this clonotype: The junction departs from the called germline gene at one end, perhaps through a read error. V and J are TRBV9 and TRBJ2-7; D possibly uses TRBD1 or TRBD2 (5 bases each). Germline assignment: CDR1 SGDLS and CDR2 YYNGEE. CDR3 length equals 17 residues. The CDR3: CASSVVVGPTSSYEQYF. DNA of the CDR3: TGTGCCAGCAGCGTAGTAGTGGGACCGACGAGCTCCTATGAGCAGTACTTC.

CDR3 loop: CASSPPTGTEMTYEQYF. DNA for the CDR3: TGTGCCAGCTCACCACCGACCGGGACAGAAATGACCTACGAGCAGTACTTC. J is TRBJ2-7 and V is TRBV18; TRBD1 matches at 7 bases. The germline V gene encodes CDR1 KGHSH and CDR2 LQKENI. The V gene end was trimmed by 0 bases and the J gene end by 2 bases; junction bases not matched to a gene: 10. This CDR3 comprises 17 residues.

The chain couples TRBV12-3 or TRBV12-4 to TRBJ2-7; 9 bases fit TRBD1. V gave up 5 bases and J gave up 3 bases; unmatched junction bases: 5. There are 14 residues in the CDR3. The CDR3: CASSEGQGLYEQYF. The CDR3 region has the DNA TGTGCCAGCAGTGAGGGACAGGGTCTCTACGAGCAGTACTTC.

This clonotype has a handful of counts. A junction boundary mismatches the germline segment, possibly from a read error. The chain carries TRBV7-7 and TRBJ2-5, with a weak D call TRBD2 (5 bases). Germline V lookup: CDR1 SSHAT, CDR2 FNYEAQ (reference sequence). This CDR3 contains 15 residues. The CDR3 DNA is TGTGCTAGCAGCTTAGGTTTTAGGGAGCAAGAGACCCAGTACTTC. Its translation: CASSLGFREQETQYF. Combining the CDR3 with reference TRBV7-7 and TRBJ2-5 gives the whole variable domain GAGVSQSPRYKVTKRGQDVTLRCDPISSHATLYWYQQALGQGPEFLTYFNYEAQPDKSGLPSDRFSAERPEGSISTLTIQRTEQRDSAMYRCASSLGFREQETQYFGPGTRLLVL.

This clonotype was counted between two and nine times. The chain employs TRBV29-1 and TRBJ2-7, with a possible D match to TRBD2 (6 bases). The CDR3 totals 13 residues. V gave up 4 bases and J gave up 2 bases, with 12 bases separating them. Per the germline V gene, CDR1 is SQVTM and CDR2 is ANQGSEA. In nucleotides, the CDR3 is TGCAGCGTTGCTGGGGGGAGAACCTACGAGCAGTACTTC. It translates to CSVAGGRTYEQYF.

This clonotype has a single count. The rearrangement joins TRBV6-2 or TRBV6-3 to TRBJ2-1, with D possibly being TRBD1 or TRBD2 (5 bases each). The CDR3 has 16 amino acids. Germline V lookup: CDR1 MNHEY, CDR2 SVGEGT. V was shortened by 3 bases and J by 7 bases, with 19 bases between the two germline ends. CDR3 sequence (DNA): TGTGCCAGCAGTTATTCGGGGACGACGTACCTTAATGAGCAGTTCTTC. It is translated as CASSYSGTTYLNEQFF.